The rows below give T cell receptor beta chains drawn from one sample of a study of cytomegalovirus exposure and HLA in healthy donors. Generated by immunoSEQ multiplex PCR, the TCRdb table keeps only in-frame clones and is missing some. The profile shows about 130,000 clones, more than 75% of them singletons. The sequenced sample consisted of PBMCs. The receptors here all came from a young woman in good health and CMV-seronegative. Both conserved end residues are part of each CDR3. D genes are given only for firm matches. Size is omitted from some rows. Given values are once, few, many or a class for expanded clones.

>.|.|TRBJ2-7|13|TRBV7-2
CASSLPGTYEQYF
TGTGCCAGCAGCTTACCAGGCACTTACGAGCAGTACTTC
>TRBD1|.|TRBJ1-1|13|TRBV29-1
CSVDLDRAAEAFF
TGCAGCGTTGATCTGGACAGGGCCGCTGAAGCTTTCTTT
>TRBD1|.|TRBJ2-1|14|TRBV9
CASSDSTGGNEQFF
TGTGCCAGCAGCGACTCCACAGGGGGGAATGAGCAGTTCTTC
>.|.|TRBJ2-1|14|TRBV2
CASSTDPNYNEQFF
TGTGCCAGCAGTACAGACCCAAACTACAATGAGCAGTTCTTC
>TRBD2|.|TRBJ2-7|15|TRBV7-8
CASSLGLAGSYEQYF
TGTGCCAGCAGCTTAGGACTAGCGGGGTCCTACGAGCAGTACTTC
>.|.|TRBJ1-1|11|TRBV6-5
CASRAGVRAFF
TGTGCCAGCAGAGCAGGGGTACGGGCTTTCTTT
>.|.|TRBJ2-5|14|TRBV28
CASSLRGLGETQYF
TGTGCCAGCAGTTTGCGGGGGCTGGGGGAGACCCAGTACTTC
>.|.|TRBJ2-3|15|TRBV15
CATKPGHTSTDTQYF
TGTGCCACCAAGCCAGGACACACTAGCACAGATACGCAGTATTTT
>.|.|TRBJ2-7|16|TRBV7-9
CASSLFTGRRDYEQYF
TGTGCCAGCAGCTTATTCACCGGTCGGCGGGACTACGAGCAGTACTTC
>TRBD2|.|TRBJ2-2|16|TRBV11-2
CASSWGMGGRTGELFF
TGTGCCAGCAGCTGGGGCATGGGAGGGCGGACCGGGGAGCTGTTTTTT
>.|once|TRBJ1-1|14|TRBV30
CAWSVGGVHTEAFF
TGTGCCTGGAGTGTAGGCGGTGTGCACACTGAAGCTTTCTTT
>.|.|TRBJ1-1|10|TRBV29-1
CSGAGTEAFF
TGCAGCGGAGCAGGGACTGAAGCTTTCTTT
>TRBD1|.|TRBJ2-7|14|TRBV18
CASSQDRGPYEQYF
TGTGCCAGCTCACAGGACAGGGGGCCCTACGAGCAGTACTTC
>TRBD1|.|TRBJ2-5|14|TRBV5-1
CASVRGQGVETQYF
TGCGCCTCAGTTAGGGGACAGGGAGTGGAGACCCAGTACTTC
>.|.|TRBJ1-3|14|TRBV7-3
CASSFQDSGNTIYF
TGTGCCAGCAGCTTCCAGGACTCTGGAAACACCATATATTTT
>.|.|TRBJ2-1|15|TRBV9
CASSVDELALGKQFF
TGTGCCAGCAGCGTAGATGAGTTGGCACTAGGAAAGCAGTTCTTC
>.|.|TRBJ2-1|16|TRBV9
CASSAGRDHSYNEQFF
TGTGCCAGCAGCGCGGGGCGGGACCACTCCTACAATGAGCAGTTCTTC
>.|.|TRBJ2-1|14|TRBV5-4
CASSLGTSYNEQFF
TGTGCCAGCAGCTTAGGGACATCCTACAATGAGCAGTTCTTC
>TRBD2|.|TRBJ2-7|14|TRBV7-2
CASSLSSGSYEQYF
TGTGCCAGCAGCTTGTCTAGCGGGAGCTACGAGCAGTACTTC